This T cell receptor beta chain was captured by sequencing in a study of cytomegalovirus exposure and HLA in healthy donors. Losses at the gene ends were 4 bases for V and 0 bases for J; bases not matched to a gene: 3. The CDR3 runs to 14 residues. Germline lookup yields CDR1 SGHRS and CDR2 YFSETQ. The study ran its PCR with 60 Vbeta and 13 Jbeta primers. Data came from immunoSEQ multiplex PCR; TCRdb stores just in-frame clones and leaves some out. The sample holds roughly 150,000 clones, 65% to 80% seen once. Study-wide points: An analysis was carried out later, and it reportedly showed fewer N-insertions in an Asian-associated ancestry cluster than the approximately 700-donor mean.

For this clone: Its antigen is not identified.

The TCR was taken from a man in his forties or fifties in good health and CMV-seronegative. The chain combines TRBV5-1 with TRBJ1-1, with 7 bases lining up with TRBD1. Sequenced sample: PBMCs. The CDR3 sequence is CASSVGQLNTEAFF. The DNA for the CDR3 is TGCGCCAGCAGCGTGGGACAGCTGAACACTGAAGCTTTCTTT.